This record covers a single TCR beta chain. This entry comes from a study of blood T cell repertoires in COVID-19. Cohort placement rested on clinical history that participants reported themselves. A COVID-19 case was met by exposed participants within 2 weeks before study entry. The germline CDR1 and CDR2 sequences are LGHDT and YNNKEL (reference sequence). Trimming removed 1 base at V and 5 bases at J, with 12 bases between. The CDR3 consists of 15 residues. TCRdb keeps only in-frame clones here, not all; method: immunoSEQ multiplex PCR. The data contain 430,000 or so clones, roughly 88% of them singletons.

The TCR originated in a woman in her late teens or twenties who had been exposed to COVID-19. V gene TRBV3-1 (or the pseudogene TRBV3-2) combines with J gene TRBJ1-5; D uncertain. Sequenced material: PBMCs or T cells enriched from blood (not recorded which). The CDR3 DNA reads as TGTGCCAGCAGCCAAGGAGCACAGCAATATCAGCCCCAGCATTTT. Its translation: CASSQGAQQYQPQHF.